The entry below gives a single T cell receptor (beta chain) sequence along with its context. The count of this clone is one. The antigen this receptor binds is unknown. No qualities accompany the bases; no much larger clone lies one base away. In Seattle, one collaborating source enrolled patients while the infection was active and tracked those patients longitudinally over the course of disease. The collaborating institutions used their own protocols to collect whole blood in K2EDTA tubes. For TCRbeta analysis, collaborators shipped samples as frozen whole blood, isolated PBMCs, or DNA extracted from either of those sample types. V is shortened by 3 bases, J by 1 base, and the region joining them spans 11 bases. Via the germline V gene, CDR1 is SGDLS and CDR2 YYNGEE. From the cysteine up to the phenylalanine, the CDR3 has a length of 14 residues. The kept DNA is CDR3 alone, 42 bases in frame from the first base.

These data are taken from a study of blood T cell repertoires in COVID-19 (dated by TCRdb to about 2020). Regarding the complete study: Samples from collaborators originated in the United States, Italy and Spain and spanned both the acute and convalescent phases of COVID-19. The prospective study material was composed of cDNA or gDNA derived from T cells, B-cell-depleted T cells, or PBMCs. Subjects who had been exposed to COVID-19, were actively infected with it, or had recovered from it provided the deeply sampled blood TCRbeta repertoires that made up the dataset. A freely available public database, intended as a resource for researchers studying the immune response to SARS-CoV-2, is where the repertoires were released. Samples were obtained from the ongoing ImmuneRACE study (first 160 participants) and from roughly 1,300 subjects provided by 6 global collaborators. The sample metadata nearly always contained a de-identified subject ID, COVID-19 status, age in years and sex. Where available, HLA class I and class II types were obtained from metadata supplied by the sample provider rather than from assay-based typing.

TCRbeta CDR3 regions were amplified from genomic DNA by means of the immunoSEQ Assay, a bias-controlled multiplex PCR. The study's own analysis went as follows. The number of nucleated cells in each sample was estimated from the amplification of reference gene primers within the assay. To quantify the absolute abundance of each unique TCRbeta CDR3 rearrangement, sequence reads were collapsed and filtered. Productive Simpson clonality was computed per sample as the square root of Simpson's diversity index over productive rearrangements. The immuneACCESS repertoire file appears here via TCRdb, limited to in-frame rearrangements. These files lack a portion of the clones; in checked studies, under half of the deficit traces to unresolved V genes, and the cause of the others is not known. D and trimming were read from the DNA, whereas the V and J calls and clone size are those reported in that table. Across this sample there are roughly 130,000 clones, with under 95% seen only once. 4% to 5% of the sample is held by the ten biggest clonotypes.

Findings and caveats that apply to the study as a whole: The amount of clinical and demographic metadata varied by source and participant and was provided uncurated.

Sequencing used peripheral blood. The V and J genes are TRBV9 and TRBJ2-7; a tentative D match to TRBD2 spans 6 bases. The receptor was isolated from a man in his sixties with COVID-19, enrolled during active disease. The CDR3 region: CASSAGLISYEQYF. Read as DNA, the sequence is TGTGCCAGCAGCGCCGGACTAATATCCTACGAGCAGTACTTC.